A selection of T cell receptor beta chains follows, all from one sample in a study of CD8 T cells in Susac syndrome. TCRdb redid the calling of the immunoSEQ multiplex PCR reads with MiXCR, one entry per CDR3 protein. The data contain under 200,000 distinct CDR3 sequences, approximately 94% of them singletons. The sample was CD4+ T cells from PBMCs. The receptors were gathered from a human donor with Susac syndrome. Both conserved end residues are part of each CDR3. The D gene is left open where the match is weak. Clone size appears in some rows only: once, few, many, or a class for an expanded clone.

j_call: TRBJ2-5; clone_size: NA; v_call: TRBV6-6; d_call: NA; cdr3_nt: TGTGCCAGCAGTTACGGCAGGCAAGAGACCCAGTACTTC; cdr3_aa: CASSYGRQETQYF
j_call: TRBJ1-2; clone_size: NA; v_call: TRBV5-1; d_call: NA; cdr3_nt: TGCGCCAGCAGCTTAAACAGGGAGGATGGCTACACCTTC; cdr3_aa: CASSLNREDGYTF
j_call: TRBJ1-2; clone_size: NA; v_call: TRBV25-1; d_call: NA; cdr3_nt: TGTGCCAGCAGTGAACCCCTTAGTGGCTACACCTTC; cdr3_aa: CASSEPLSGYTF
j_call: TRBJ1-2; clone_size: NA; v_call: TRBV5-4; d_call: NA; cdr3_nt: TGTGCCAGCAGCTTGGTGGGGGGGATGGACTATGGCTACACCTTC; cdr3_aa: CASSLVGGMDYGYTF
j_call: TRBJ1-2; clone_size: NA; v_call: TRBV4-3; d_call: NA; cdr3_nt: TGCGCCAGCAGCCAAGCAATACGGATCTATGGCTACACCTTC; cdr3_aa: CASSQAIRIYGYTF
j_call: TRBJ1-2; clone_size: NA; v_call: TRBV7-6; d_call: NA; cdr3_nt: TGTGCCAGCAGCCCAGGGGCAGGATTTGGCTACACCTTC; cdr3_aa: CASSPGAGFGYTF
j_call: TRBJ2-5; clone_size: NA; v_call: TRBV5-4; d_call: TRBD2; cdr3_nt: TGTGCCAGCAGCTCGAGCGGGGGGGCTCCCCGACGGGAGACCCAGTACTTC; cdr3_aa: CASSSSGGAPRRETQYF
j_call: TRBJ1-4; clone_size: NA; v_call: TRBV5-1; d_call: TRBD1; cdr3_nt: TGCGCCAGCAGCTTGGAAGGGGGCAAGGAAAAACTGTTTTTT; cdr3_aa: CASSLEGGKEKLFF
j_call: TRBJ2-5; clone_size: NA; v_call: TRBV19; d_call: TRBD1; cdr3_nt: TGTGCCAGTAGCCAGGGGGTGGCCCGACTCGGAGAGACCCAGTACTTC; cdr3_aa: CASSQGVARLGETQYF
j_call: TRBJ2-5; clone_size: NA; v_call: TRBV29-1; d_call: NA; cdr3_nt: TGCAGCGCCAGCGGAATCTCCGCCCAAGAGACCCAGTACTTC; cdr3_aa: CSASGISAQETQYF
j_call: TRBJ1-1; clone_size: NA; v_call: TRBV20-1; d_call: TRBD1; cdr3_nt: TGCAGTGCTAGCCCTACAGGGGTGAGGGAGAACACTGAAGCTTTCTTT; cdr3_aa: CSASPTGVRENTEAFF
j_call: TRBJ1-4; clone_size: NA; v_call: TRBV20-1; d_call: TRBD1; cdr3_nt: TGCAGTGCGCAGGGGGGTCCTAATGAAAAACTGTTTTTT; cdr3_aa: CSAQGGPNEKLFF
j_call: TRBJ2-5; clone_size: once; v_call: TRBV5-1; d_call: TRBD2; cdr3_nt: TGCGCCAGCACCAAACGGGGGGGCCTTGAGACCCAGTACTTC; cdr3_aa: CASTKRGGLETQYF
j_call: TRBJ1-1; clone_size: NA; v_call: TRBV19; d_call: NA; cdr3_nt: TGTGCCAGTAGTATTCAGAGGAACACTGAAGCTTTCTTT; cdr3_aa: CASSIQRNTEAFF
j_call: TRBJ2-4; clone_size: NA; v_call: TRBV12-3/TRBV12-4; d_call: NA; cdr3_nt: TGTGCCAGCAGTATTACCGGGATCCTAAACATTCAGTACTTC; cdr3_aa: CASSITGILNIQYF
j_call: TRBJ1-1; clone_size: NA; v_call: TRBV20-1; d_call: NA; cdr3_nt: TGCAGTGCTCGCACTCTCCGGATCTGGGGTATGAACACTGAAGCTTTCTTT; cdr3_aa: CSARTLRIWGMNTEAFF